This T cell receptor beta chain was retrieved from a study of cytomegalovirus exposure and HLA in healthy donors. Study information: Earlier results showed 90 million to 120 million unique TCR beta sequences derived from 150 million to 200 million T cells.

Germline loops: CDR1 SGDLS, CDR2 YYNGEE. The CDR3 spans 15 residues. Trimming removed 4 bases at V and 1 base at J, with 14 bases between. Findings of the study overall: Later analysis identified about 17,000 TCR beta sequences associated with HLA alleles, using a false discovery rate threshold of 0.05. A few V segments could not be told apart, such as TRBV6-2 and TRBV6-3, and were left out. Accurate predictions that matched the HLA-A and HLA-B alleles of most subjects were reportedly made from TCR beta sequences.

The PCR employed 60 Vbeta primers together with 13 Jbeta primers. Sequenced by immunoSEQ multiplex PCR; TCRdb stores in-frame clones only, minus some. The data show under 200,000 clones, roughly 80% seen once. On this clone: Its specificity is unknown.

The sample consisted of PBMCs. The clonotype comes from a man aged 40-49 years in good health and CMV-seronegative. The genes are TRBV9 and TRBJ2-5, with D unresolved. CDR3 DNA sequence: TGTGCCAGCAGCTCGCCCCCCCCGGGCCAAGAGACCCAGTACTTC. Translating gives CASSSPPPGQETQYF.